The present T cell receptor (beta chain) was sequenced within a study of blood T cell repertoires in COVID-19. TCRdb's copy holds only in-frame clones and misses some; the assay was immunoSEQ multiplex PCR. Altogether roughly 73,000 clones are present, roughly 87% being singletons, with the ten largest covering about 30%. This clone appeared a few times. Sequenced sample: peripheral blood. This sequence was found in a woman aged 80 or older with active or convalescent COVID-19.

CDR3 region: CASSRDRGGQPQHF. In DNA form, the CDR3 reads TGTGCCAGCAGCAGGGACAGGGGTGGTCAGCCCCAGCATTTT. The chain joins TRBV5-6 to TRBJ1-5, with TRBD1 matching over 10 bases. Germline V gene data show CDR1 as SGHDT and CDR2 as YYEEEE. The V gene end was trimmed by 4 bases and the J gene end by 6 bases; junction bases not matched to a gene: 4. This CDR3 is built from 14 residues.